This T cell receptor beta chain was retrieved from a study of blood T cells in healthy people across ages. Broader study findings: No one knew whether donors had CMV, which possibly confounded expanded clonotype changes.

As concerns this clonotype: Its antigen is undetermined.

Using a J-beta primer mix together with a sample-barcoded 5' primer, a second PCR was run for 7 to 11 cycles. TCRdb independently ran MiXCR on the 5' RACE reads; one entry per CDR3 protein. In the table there are over 1,500,000 distinct CDR3 sequences, more than 35% of which are singletons. The CDR3 is 13 amino acids. Trimming removed 6 bases at V and 5 bases at J, with 16 bases between. Germline V gene sequence: CDR1 SQVTM, CDR2 ANQGSEA. The TCR comes from a human donor in good health. This sequence joins TRBV29-1 and TRBJ2-5, with a tentative D call TRBD2 (6 bases). Sequencing was carried out using blood. The CDR3 DNA reads TGCAGCGTCCTGGCCGGGACTCAGGAGACCCAGTACTTC. This sequence encodes CSVLAGTQETQYF. Full variable domain (outside the CDR3, taken from reference TRBV29-1 and TRBJ2-5): SAVISQKPSRDICQRGTSLTIQCQVDSQVTMMFWYRQQPGQSLTLIATANQGSEATYESGFVIDKFPISRPNLTFSTLTVSNMSPEDSSIYLCSVLAGTQETQYFGPGTRLLVL.